The 28 T cell receptor beta chains below were found in one sample sequenced in a study of CD8 T cells in Susac syndrome. With random hexamers, reverse transcription was performed on about 0.5 to 1 ug of RNA. TCRdb re-called the immunoSEQ multiplex PCR reads through MiXCR, storing one row per CDR3 protein. The sample has about 180,000 distinct CDR3 sequences, roughly 95% seen once. Sequencing was carried out using CD4+ T cells from PBMCs. The receptors derive from a human donor with Susac syndrome.

The V call is TRBV30, the J call TRBJ2-1, with 8 bases that match TRBD2. Trimming cost V 4 bases and J 4 bases; bases outside gene matches: 0. CDR3 length: 12 residues. Germline V gene lookup returns CDR1 GTSNPN and CDR2 SVGIG (reference sequence). The CDR3 region is CAWTSGYNEQFF. In nucleotides, the CDR3 is TGTGCCTGGACTAGCGGGTACAATGAGCAGTTCTTC.

The J gene is TRBJ1-3, the V gene TRBV30, with TRBD1 as a possible D gene (5 bases). In germline, CDR1 is GTSNPN, CDR2 SVGIG (reference sequence). V shed 1 base and J shed 8 bases, with 9 bases lying between them. CDR3 size: 12 residues. The CDR3 region is CAWSEGAYTIYF. In DNA, the CDR3 is TGTGCCTGGAGTGAAGGGGCTTACACCATATATTTT.

This clonotype was detected once. The genes are TRBV12-3 or TRBV12-4 and TRBJ2-4; D gene uncertain. Trimming took 3 bases from V and 0 from J, leaving 9 bases between them. This CDR3 spans 15 amino acids. CDR3: CASSFLTLAKNIQYF. In DNA, the CDR3 is TGTGCCAGCAGTTTTTTGACTTTAGCCAAAAACATTCAGTACTTC.

This rearrangement joins TRBV29-1 to TRBJ2-1, with 14 positions matching TRBD2. The CDR3 is made up of 15 amino acids. The V segment lost 6 bases and the J segment 4 bases; nucleotides outside the gene matches: 5. CDR1 SQVTM and CDR2 ANQGSEA come from the germline V gene. The CDR3 DNA is TGCAGCGTCCAGACTAGCGGGAGGGGATACAATGAGCAGTTCTTC. Its protein is CSVQTSGRGYNEQFF.

This chain joins TRBV30 and TRBJ2-2, with 8 bases that match TRBD1. The CDR3 totals 14 residues. The ends lost 2 bases at V and 5 bases at J; junction bases unmatched: 4. Germline-derived CDR1 and CDR2 are GTSNPN and SVGIG (reference sequence). The DNA for the CDR3 is TGTGCCTGGAGTACTTACAGGGGGACCGGGGAGCTGTTTTTT. Protein sequence: CAWSTYRGTGELFF.

V gene TRBV14 combines with J gene TRBJ2-7, with 7 bases lining up with TRBD2. The CDR3 consists of 15 residues. Trimming removed 4 bases from V and 7 bases from J; junction bases left unmatched: 13. CDR1 and CDR2 (germline): SGHDN, FVKESK. CDR3 protein: CASSRIGLESREQYF. In nucleotides, the CDR3 is TGTGCCAGCAGCCGGATAGGACTAGAATCGCGAGAGCAGTACTTC.

This clonotype was observed once. The V call is TRBV11-2, the J call TRBJ2-1; D gene uncertain. CDR1 SGHAT and CDR2 FQNNGV come from the germline V gene. The CDR3 consists of 11 residues. The germline V and J ends were trimmed by 2 bases and 10 bases, with 6 bases remaining between them. The CDR3 region is CASSLRTEQFF. The DNA of the CDR3 is TGTGCCAGCAGCTTAAGGACGGAGCAGTTCTTC. Filled out from reference TRBV11-2 and TRBJ2-1, the complete variable domain reads EAGVAQSPRYKIIEKRQSVAFWCNPISGHATLYWYQQILGQGPKLLIQFQNNGVVDDSQLPKDRFSAERLKGVDSTLKIQPAKLEDSAVYLCASSLRTEQFFGPGTRLTVL.

The chain has TRBV11-3 and TRBJ2-3; TRBD1 is a possible D gene (5 bases). The ends were cut back, 4 bases at V and 2 bases at J, with 19 bases in the middle. The CDR3 contains 17 residues. Germline CDR1 is SGHNT and CDR2 is YENEEA. CDR3 sequence: CASSSRKGVLPTDTQYF. The CDR3 DNA reads as TGTGCCAGCAGCTCTAGGAAAGGGGTGCTGCCCACAGATACGCAGTATTTT.

V usage is TRBV27 and J usage is TRBJ2-1; 10 positions agree with TRBD2. This CDR3 is built from 18 residues. Germline trimming cut 0 bases from V and 0 bases from J; bases unmatched to any gene: 5. Germline V CDR1 and CDR2: MNHEY, SMNVEV (reference sequence). The CDR3 sequence: CASSLSTRTSGSYNEQFF. In nucleotides, the CDR3 is TGTGCCAGCAGTTTATCAACCCGGACTAGCGGCTCCTACAATGAGCAGTTCTTC.

This clonotype has only one observation. CDR3 sequence (DNA): TGTGCCAGCAGCCCGCCCCGAGCCGGGGAGCTGTTTTTT. Its translation is CASSPPRAGELFF. The chain has TRBV3-1 and TRBJ2-2, with unresolved D. The ends were cut back, 4 bases at V and 6 bases at J, with 9 bases in the middle. CDR1 LGHDT and CDR2 YNNKEL come from the germline V gene (reference sequence). The CDR3 is made up of 13 amino acids.

Here the CDR3 reads CSDRLAGGFNEQFF. In DNA, the CDR3 is TGCAGCGATCGACTAGCGGGGGGGTTTAATGAGCAGTTCTTC. The gene calls are TRBV29-1 and TRBJ2-1; 14 nucleotides agree with TRBD2. The CDR3 is 14 residues long. In germline, CDR1 is SQVTM, CDR2 ANQGSEA. V trimming: 7 bases; J trimming: 7 bases; junction bases outside the gene matches: 6.

Note on this clonotype: The junction departs from the called germline gene at one end, perhaps through a read error. V is TRBV7-9 and J is TRBJ1-6; D remains unclear. This CDR3 region has 15 residues. Looked up from germline, CDR1 is SEHNR and CDR2 is FQNEAQ (reference sequence). The CDR3: CASSIAPGQNSPLHF. The CDR3 DNA reads TGTGCCAGCAGCATAGCCCCCGGCCAGAATTCACCCCTCCACTTT.

The CDR3 protein is CATSAGRARYEQYV. DNA of the CDR3: TGTGCCACCAGTGCAGGCAGGGCACGCTACGAGCAGTACGTC. V is TRBV24-1 and J is TRBJ2-7; tentatively, D is TRBD1 (5 bases). Germline values: CDR1 KGHDR, CDR2 SFDVKD. V lost 5 bases and J 3 bases, leaving 13 bases between the germline ends. This CDR3 is 14 amino acids long.

The V and J genes are TRBV12-3 or TRBV12-4 and TRBJ2-4; D is unresolved. Trimming removed 5 bases from V and 0 bases from J, with 11 bases in between. The CDR3 runs 15 residues. The CDR3 spells CASSPGALAKNIQYF. DNA of the CDR3: TGTGCCAGCAGTCCTGGAGCTCTAGCCAAAAACATTCAGTACTTC.

This clonotype has just a few counts. The rearrangement joins TRBV7-2 to TRBJ2-3, with D tentatively TRBD2 (5 bases). V was pared by 6 bases and J by 3 bases, with 10 bases between. The CDR3 extends over 13 amino acids. Per the germline V gene, CDR1 is SGHTA and CDR2 is FQGNSA. The CDR3 reads CASSSGSTDTQYF. The CDR3 coding sequence is TGTGCCAGCAGTTCGGGATCAACAGATACGCAGTATTTT. The full variable domain, with the rest looked up from reference TRBV7-2 and TRBJ2-3, is GAGVSQSPSNKVTEKGKDVELRCDPISGHTALYWYRQSLGQGLEFLIYFQGNSAPDKSGLPSDRFSAERTGGSVSTLTIQRTQQEDSAVYLCASSSGSTDTQYFGPGTRLTVL.

The rearrangement links TRBV15 to TRBJ1-2; possibly TRBD1 for D (5 bases). V lost 0 bases and J 2 bases, leaving 7 bases between the germline ends. In germline, CDR1 is LNHNV, CDR2 YYDKDF (reference sequence). The CDR3 runs 14 residues. CDR3 region: CATSREPGNYGYTF. CDR3 in DNA: TGTGCCACCAGCAGAGAGCCAGGGAACTATGGCTACACCTTC.

V and J are TRBV29-1 and TRBJ1-4, with D tentatively TRBD1 (5 bases). The V end lost 4 bases, the J end lost 6 bases, and 12 bases lay between the germline ends. Germline V CDR1 and CDR2: SQVTM, ANQGSEA. The CDR3 contains 13 residues. The chain's CDR3 is CSVAGGKDEKLFF. The CDR3 DNA is TGCAGCGTTGCGGGGGGTAAGGATGAAAAACTGTTTTTT.

The rearrangement joins TRBV2 to TRBJ2-7; 12 nucleotides line up with TRBD1. V lost 8 bases to trimming and J lost 4 bases; unmatched junction nucleotides: 6. The CDR3 is 14 amino acids. Germline loops: CDR1 SNHLY, CDR2 FYNNEI. CDR3 region: CASLPGQGAYEQYF. The CDR3, as DNA: TGTGCCAGCCTCCCGGGACAGGGGGCATACGAGCAGTACTTC.

The chain is built from TRBV5-6 and TRBJ2-1, with a weak D call TRBD2 (6 bases). V was clipped by 3 bases and J by 16 bases, with 17 bases between them. The V gene's germline CDR1 is SGHDT and CDR2 YYEEEE. The CDR3 runs to 12 residues. The CDR3 loop is CASSSMAGRNFF. The CDR3 bases are TGTGCCAGCAGCTCCATGGCGGGACGCAATTTCTTC.

This chain connects TRBV9 to TRBJ2-5; maybe TRBD2 (7 bases). V was pared by 4 bases and J by 4 bases, with 14 bases between. This CDR3 is built from 14 residues. Germline V gene lookup returns CDR1 SGDLS and CDR2 YYNGEE. The DNA of the CDR3 is TGTGCCAGCAGCTTGGGGGGGGCAACAGAGACCCAGTACTTC. Amino acid sequence: CASSLGGATETQYF.

V is TRBV6-5 and J is TRBJ1-1; the D is unclear. Trimming cost V 7 bases and J 6 bases, with 9 bases left between them. CDR1 and CDR2 (germline): MNHEY, SVGAGI. The CDR3 sequence is 11 residues long. The CDR3 reads CASTTGSEAFF. CDR3 sequence (DNA): TGTGCCAGCACCACTGGTTCTGAAGCTTTCTTT.

J is TRBJ1-2 and V is TRBV7-2; D unresolved. The CDR3 has 15 amino acids. The V gene lost 7 bases and the J gene lost 4 bases, with 19 bases spanning the gap. Germline V gives CDR1 SGHTA, CDR2 FQGNSA. The CDR3 nucleotides are TGTGCCAGCACGGCCTACGGAGGAGGGCTCTATGGCTACACCTTC. Translated, it gives CASTAYGGGLYGYTF.

The chain links TRBV3-1 to TRBJ1-5; perhaps TRBD1 as D (5 bases). Germline values: CDR1 LGHDT, CDR2 YNNKEL (reference sequence). Trimming cost V 1 base and J 4 bases, with 5 bases left between them. The CDR3 has 13 amino acids. In DNA, the CDR3 is TGTGCCAGCAGCCAAGGACAGAATCAGCCCCAGCATTTT. It specifies CASSQGQNQPQHF.

In DNA form, the CDR3 reads TGTGCCAGCAGCTCACAGGGTCAGTTCACCGGGGAGCTGTTTTTT. Translating it yields CASSSQGQFTGELFF. This sequence joins TRBV7-2 and TRBJ2-2, with D perhaps matching TRBD1 (6 bases). This CDR3 has 15 residues. Trimming left V 4 bases short and J 4 bases short, with 13 bases between. CDR1 is SGHTA and CDR2 is FQGNSA in the germline V gene.

The chain carries TRBV29-1 and TRBJ2-1, with D possibly matching TRBD2 (5 bases). This CDR3 has 15 amino acids. Germline-derived CDR1 and CDR2 are SQVTM and ANQGSEA. Trimming left V 6 bases short and J 10 bases short, with 25 bases between. CDR3 region: CSVSHRRLSGQEQFF. CDR3 nucleotides: TGCAGCGTCAGTCACAGACGCCTAAGCGGCCAGGAGCAGTTCTTC.

The V and J genes are TRBV9 and TRBJ1-1; 9 bases fit TRBD1. V gave up 0 bases and J gave up 5 bases; unmatched junction bases: 5. The CDR3 consists of 15 residues. Germline V gives CDR1 SGDLS, CDR2 YYNGEE. This chain's CDR3 is CASSVGDREETEAFF. CDR3 nucleotide sequence: TGTGCCAGCAGCGTAGGGGACAGGGAGGAAACTGAAGCTTTCTTT.

The chain has TRBV2 and TRBJ1-2; D is uncertain. The germline CDR1 and CDR2 sequences are SNHLY and FYNNEI. This CDR3 has 14 residues. Between the trimmed V and J ends, which lost 7 bases and 3 bases, there was a span of 15 bases. CDR3 in DNA: TGTGCCAGCATAACCAACTGGGGTGACTATGGCTACACCTTC. As protein: CASITNWGDYGYTF.

The V call is TRBV28, the J call TRBJ2-7; 7 nucleotides agree with TRBD1. The germline gives CDR1 MDHEN, CDR2 SYDVKM. The CDR3 extends over 14 amino acids. After removal of 5 bases from V and 3 bases from J, the junction contained 7 bases not matched to a gene. CDR3 amino acids: CASSLTGSNYEQYF. DNA of the CDR3: TGTGCCAGCAGTCTGACAGGGTCTAACTACGAGCAGTACTTC.